Sequencing of this T cell receptor beta chain was carried out in a study of response to subunit inactivated influenza vaccine. This clonotype appeared many times. The CDR3 spans 10 residues. Germline V gene data show CDR1 as MNHEY and CDR2 as SVGEGT. The V and J ends lost 10 bases and 9 bases respectively, with 10 bases between them. TCRdb fed the RT-PCR reads into MiXCR, producing one record per CDR3 protein. The sample includes 560,000 or so distinct CDR3 sequences, about 8% seen only once; the top ten take over 10%. The TCR comes from a man in his fifties or sixties who received an inactivated influenza vaccine. Sequencing used PBMCs from blood, obtained about 24 months after vaccination. The chain recombines TRBV6-2 or TRBV6-3 with TRBJ1-5, with unresolved D. Here the CDR3 DNA reads TGTGCCACGATTCAGTGGCCCCAGCATTTT. Translating gives CATIQWPQHF.